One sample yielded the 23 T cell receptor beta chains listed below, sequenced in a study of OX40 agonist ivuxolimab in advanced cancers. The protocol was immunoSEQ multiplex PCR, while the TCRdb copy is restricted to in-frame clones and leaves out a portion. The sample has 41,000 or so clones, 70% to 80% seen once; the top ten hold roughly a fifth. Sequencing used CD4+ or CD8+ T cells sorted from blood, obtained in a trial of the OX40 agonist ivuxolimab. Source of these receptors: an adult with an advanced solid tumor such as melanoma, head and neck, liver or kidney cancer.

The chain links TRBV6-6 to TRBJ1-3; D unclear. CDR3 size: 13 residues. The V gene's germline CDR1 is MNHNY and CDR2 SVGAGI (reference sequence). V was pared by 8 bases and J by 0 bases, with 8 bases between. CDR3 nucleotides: TGTGCCAGCTGGTTGAGCTCTGGAAACACCATATATTTT. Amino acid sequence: CASWLSSGNTIYF.

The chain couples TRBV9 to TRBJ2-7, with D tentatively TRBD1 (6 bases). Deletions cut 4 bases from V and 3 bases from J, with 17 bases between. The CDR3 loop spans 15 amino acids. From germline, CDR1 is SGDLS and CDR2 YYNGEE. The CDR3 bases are TGTGCCAGCAGCCTCCGGGACACTTACCACTACGAGCAGTACTTC. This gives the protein CASSLRDTYHYEQYF.

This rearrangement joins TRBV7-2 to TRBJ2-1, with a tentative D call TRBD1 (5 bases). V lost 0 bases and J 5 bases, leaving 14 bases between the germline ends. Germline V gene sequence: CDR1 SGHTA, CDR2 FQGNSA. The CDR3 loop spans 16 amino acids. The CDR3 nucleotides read TGTGCCAGCAGCTTAGCGAAATCCAGGGTGGACAATGAGCAGTTCTTC. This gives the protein CASSLAKSRVDNEQFF. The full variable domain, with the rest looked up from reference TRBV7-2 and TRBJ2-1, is GAGVSQSPSNKVTEKGKDVELRCDPISGHTALYWYRQSLGQGLEFLIYFQGNSAPDKSGLPSDRFSAERTGGSVSTLTIQRTQQEDSAVYLCASSLAKSRVDNEQFFGPGTRLTVL.

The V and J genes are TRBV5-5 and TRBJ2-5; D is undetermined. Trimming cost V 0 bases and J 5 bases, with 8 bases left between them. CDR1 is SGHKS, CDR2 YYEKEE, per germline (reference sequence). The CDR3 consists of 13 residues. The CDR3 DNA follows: TGTGCCAGCAGCTTGGACAGTATGGAGACCCAGTACTTC. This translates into CASSLDSMETQYF.

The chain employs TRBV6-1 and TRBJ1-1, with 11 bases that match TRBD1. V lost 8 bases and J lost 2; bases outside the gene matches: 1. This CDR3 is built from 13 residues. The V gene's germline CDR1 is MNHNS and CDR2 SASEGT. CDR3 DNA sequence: TGTGCCAGCGGGACAGGGGGAAACACTGAAGCTTTCTTT. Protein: CASGTGGNTEAFF.

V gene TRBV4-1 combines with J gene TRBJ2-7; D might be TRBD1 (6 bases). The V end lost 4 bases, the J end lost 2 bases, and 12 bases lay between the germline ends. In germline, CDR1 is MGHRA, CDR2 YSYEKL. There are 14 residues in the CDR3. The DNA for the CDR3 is TGCGCCAGCAGCCGCCCGGGACAAACCTACGAGCAGTACTTC. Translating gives CASSRPGQTYEQYF.

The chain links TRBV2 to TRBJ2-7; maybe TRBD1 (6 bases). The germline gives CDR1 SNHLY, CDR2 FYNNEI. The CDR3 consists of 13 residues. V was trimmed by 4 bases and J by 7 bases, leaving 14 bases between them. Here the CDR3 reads CASSVSQGTEQYF. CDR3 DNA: TGTGCCAGCAGTGTCTCCCAGGGGACGGAGCAGTACTTC. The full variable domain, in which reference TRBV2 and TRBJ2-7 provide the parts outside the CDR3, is EPEVTQTPSHQVTQMGQEVILRCVPISNHLYFYWYRQILGQKVEFLVSFYNNEISEKSEIFDDQFSVERPDGSNFTLKIRSTKLEDSAMYFCASSVSQGTEQYFGPGTRLTVT.

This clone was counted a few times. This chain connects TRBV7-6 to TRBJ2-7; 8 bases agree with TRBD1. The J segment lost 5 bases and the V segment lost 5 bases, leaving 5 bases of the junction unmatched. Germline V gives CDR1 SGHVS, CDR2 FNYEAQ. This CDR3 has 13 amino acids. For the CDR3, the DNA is TGTGCCAGCAGCAGAGACAGGGGCGACGAGCAGTACTTC. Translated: CASSRDRGDEQYF.

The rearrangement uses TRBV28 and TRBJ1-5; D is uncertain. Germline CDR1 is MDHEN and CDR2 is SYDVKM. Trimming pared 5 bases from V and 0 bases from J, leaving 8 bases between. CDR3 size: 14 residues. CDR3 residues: CASSQRGSNQPQHF. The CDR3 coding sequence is TGTGCCAGCAGTCAACGGGGTAGCAATCAGCCCCAGCATTTT.

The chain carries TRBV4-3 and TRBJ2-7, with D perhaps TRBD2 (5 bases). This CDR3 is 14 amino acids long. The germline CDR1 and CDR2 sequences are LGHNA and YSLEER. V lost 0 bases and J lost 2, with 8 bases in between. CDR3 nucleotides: TGCGCCAGCAGCCAAGATACTAGTCCCTACGAGCAGTACTTC. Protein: CASSQDTSPYEQYF.

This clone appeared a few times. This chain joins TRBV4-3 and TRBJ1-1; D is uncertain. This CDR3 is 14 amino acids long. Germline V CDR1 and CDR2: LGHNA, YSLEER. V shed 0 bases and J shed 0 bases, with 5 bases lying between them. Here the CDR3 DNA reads TGCGCCAGCAGCCAAGATTTGGTGAACACTGAAGCTTTCTTT. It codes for CASSQDLVNTEAFF.

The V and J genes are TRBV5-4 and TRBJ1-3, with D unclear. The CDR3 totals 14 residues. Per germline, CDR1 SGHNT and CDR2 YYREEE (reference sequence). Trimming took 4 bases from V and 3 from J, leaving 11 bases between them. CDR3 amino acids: CASSPREGGNTIYF. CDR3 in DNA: TGTGCCAGCAGCCCCCGTGAAGGTGGAAACACCATATATTTT.

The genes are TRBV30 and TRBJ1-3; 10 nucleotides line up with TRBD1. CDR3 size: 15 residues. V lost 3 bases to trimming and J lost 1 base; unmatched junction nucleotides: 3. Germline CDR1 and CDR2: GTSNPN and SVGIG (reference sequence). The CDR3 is CAWRDRGNSGNTIYF. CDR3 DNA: TGTGCCTGGAGGGACAGGGGGAATTCTGGAAACACCATATATTTT.

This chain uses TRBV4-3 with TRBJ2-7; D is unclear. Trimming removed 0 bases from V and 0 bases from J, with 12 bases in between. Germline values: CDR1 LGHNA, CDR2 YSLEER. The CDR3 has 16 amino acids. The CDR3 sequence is CASSQDVGFSSYEQYF. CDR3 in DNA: TGCGCCAGCAGCCAAGATGTGGGTTTCTCCTCCTACGAGCAGTACTTC.

The CDR3 here is CASSDGDGGGPQHF. The CDR3 DNA reads as TGTGCCAGCAGCGATGGGGACGGTGGGGGGCCCCAGCATTTT. The chain has TRBV9 and TRBJ1-5, with D maybe TRBD1 (5 bases). The CDR3 extends over 14 amino acids. Trimming shortened V by 3 bases and J by 9 bases, and 16 bases separated the two germline ends. CDR1 SGDLS and CDR2 YYNGEE come from the germline V gene. The full variable domain, completed using reference TRBV9 and TRBJ1-5, is DSGVTQTPKHLITATGQRVTLRCSPRSGDLSVYWYQQSLDQGLQFLIQYYNGEERAKGNILERFSAQQFPDLHSELNLSSLELGDSALYFCASSDGDGGGPQHFGDGTRLSIL.

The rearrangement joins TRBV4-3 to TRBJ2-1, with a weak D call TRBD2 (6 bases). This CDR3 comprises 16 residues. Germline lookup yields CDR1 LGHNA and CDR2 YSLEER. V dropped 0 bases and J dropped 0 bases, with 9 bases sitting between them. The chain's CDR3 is CASSQDIGGSYNEQFF. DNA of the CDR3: TGCGCCAGCAGCCAAGATATCGGGGGCTCCTACAATGAGCAGTTCTTC.

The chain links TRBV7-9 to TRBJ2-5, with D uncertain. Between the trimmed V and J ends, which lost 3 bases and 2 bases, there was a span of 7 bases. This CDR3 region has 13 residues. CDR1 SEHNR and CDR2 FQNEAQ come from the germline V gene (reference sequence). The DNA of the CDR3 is TGTGCCAGCAGCTTCTCCCAGCAAGAGACCCAGTACTTC. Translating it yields CASSFSQQETQYF.

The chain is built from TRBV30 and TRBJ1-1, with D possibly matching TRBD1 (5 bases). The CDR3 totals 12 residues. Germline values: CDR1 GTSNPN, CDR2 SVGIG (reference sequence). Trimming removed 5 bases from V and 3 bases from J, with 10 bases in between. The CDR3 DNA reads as TGTGCCTGGGGTCCCAGGGACACTGAAGCTTTCTTT. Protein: CAWGPRDTEAFF.

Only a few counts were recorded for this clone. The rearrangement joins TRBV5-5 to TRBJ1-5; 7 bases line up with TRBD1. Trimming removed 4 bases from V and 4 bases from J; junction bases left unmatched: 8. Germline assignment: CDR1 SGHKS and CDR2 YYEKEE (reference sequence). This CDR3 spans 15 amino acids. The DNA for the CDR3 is TGTGCCAGCAGCCGAGGGGGCTTAATTAATCAGCCCCAGCATTTT. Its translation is CASSRGGLINQPQHF. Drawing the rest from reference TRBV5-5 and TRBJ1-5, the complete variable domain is DAGVTQSPTHLIKTRGQQVTLRCSPISGHKSVSWYQQVLGQGPQFIFQYYEKEERGRGNFPDRFSARQFPNYSSELNVNALLLGDSALYLCASSRGGLINQPQHFGDGTRLSIL.

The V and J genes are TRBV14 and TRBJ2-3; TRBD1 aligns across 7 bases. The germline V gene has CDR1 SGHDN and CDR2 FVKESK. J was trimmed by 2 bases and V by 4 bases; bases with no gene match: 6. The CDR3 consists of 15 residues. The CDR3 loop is CASSRRDRFTDTQYF. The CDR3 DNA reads TGTGCCAGCAGCCGCCGGGACAGATTCACAGATACGCAGTATTTT.

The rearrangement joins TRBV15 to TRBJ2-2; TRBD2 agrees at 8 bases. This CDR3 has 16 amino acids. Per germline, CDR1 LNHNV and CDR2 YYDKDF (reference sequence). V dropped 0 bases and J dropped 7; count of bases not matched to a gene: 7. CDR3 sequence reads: CATSRDLSGRVGELFF. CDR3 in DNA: TGTGCCACCAGCAGAGATCTGAGCGGGAGAGTCGGGGAGCTGTTTTTT.

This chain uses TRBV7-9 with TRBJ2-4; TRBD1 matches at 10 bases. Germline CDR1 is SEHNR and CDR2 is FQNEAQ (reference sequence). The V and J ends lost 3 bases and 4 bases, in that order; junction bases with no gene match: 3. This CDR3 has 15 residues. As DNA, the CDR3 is TGTGCCAGCAGCTTTGGGACAGGGGAAAAAAACATTCAGTACTTC. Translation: CASSFGTGEKNIQYF.

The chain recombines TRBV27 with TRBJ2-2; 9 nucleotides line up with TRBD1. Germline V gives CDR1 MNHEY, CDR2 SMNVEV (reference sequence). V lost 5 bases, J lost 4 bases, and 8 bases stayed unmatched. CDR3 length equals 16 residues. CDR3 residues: CASSLTGGVGTGELFF. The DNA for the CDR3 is TGTGCCAGCAGTCTAACAGGGGGCGTCGGCACCGGGGAGCTGTTTTTT.